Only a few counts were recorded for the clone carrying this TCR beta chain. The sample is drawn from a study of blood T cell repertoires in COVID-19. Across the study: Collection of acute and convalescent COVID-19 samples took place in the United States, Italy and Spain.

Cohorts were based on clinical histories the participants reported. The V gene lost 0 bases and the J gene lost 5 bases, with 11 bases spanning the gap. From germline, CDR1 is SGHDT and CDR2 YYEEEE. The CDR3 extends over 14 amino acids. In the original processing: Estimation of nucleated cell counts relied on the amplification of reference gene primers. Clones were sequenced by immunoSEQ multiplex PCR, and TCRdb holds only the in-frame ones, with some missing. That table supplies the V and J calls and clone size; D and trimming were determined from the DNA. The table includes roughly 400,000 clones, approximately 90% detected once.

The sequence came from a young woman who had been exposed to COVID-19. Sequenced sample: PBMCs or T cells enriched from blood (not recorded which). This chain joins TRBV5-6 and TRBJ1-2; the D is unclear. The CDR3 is CASSLAQVAYGYTF. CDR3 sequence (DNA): TGTGCCAGCAGCTTGGCCCAGGTTGCGTATGGCTACACCTTC.